This T cell receptor (beta chain) was identified in a study of Graves' ophthalmopathy and Graves' hyperthyroidism. For repertoire sequencing, the TCR beta CDR3 regions were amplified from RNA transcripts. HTBI primers served in a first-round RT-PCR, which a second-round multiplex PCR followed. TCRdb re-derived calls from the multiplex PCR reads in MiXCR, one entry per CDR3 protein. Altogether roughly 610,000 distinct CDR3 sequences are present, 22% being singletons, with the ten largest covering more than 5.5%. In this sample, this clonotype turned up many times. Trimming took 6 bases from V and 3 from J; bases not matched to a gene: 7. Germline lookup yields CDR1 MNHEY and CDR2 SVGEGT. The CDR3 has 15 amino acids.

This sequence was found in a woman aged 18-29 years with stable Graves' hyperthyroidism. Some clones in this sample may be carry-over from other donors' samples. Sequenced input: peripheral blood. The chain has TRBV6-2 or TRBV6-3 and TRBJ2-7; TRBD1 aligns across 11 bases. In DNA, the CDR3 is TGTGCCAGCAGAAGGACAGGGGGCTCAGGCTACGAGCAGTACTTC. Amino acid sequence: CASRRTGGSGYEQYF.